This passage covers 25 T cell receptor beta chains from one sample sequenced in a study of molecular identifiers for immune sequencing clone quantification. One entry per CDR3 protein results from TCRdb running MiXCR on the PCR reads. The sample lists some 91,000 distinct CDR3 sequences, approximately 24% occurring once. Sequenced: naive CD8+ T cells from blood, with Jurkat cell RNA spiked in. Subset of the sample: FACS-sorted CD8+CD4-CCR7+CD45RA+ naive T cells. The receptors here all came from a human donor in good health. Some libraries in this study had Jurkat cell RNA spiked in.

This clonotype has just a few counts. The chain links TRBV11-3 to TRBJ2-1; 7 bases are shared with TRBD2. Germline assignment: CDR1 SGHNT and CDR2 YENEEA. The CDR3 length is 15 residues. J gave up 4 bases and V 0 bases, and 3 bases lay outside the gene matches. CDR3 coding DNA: TGTGCCAGCAGCTTAGACGGGGGGTATTACAATGAGCAGTTCTTC. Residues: CASSLDGGYYNEQFF.

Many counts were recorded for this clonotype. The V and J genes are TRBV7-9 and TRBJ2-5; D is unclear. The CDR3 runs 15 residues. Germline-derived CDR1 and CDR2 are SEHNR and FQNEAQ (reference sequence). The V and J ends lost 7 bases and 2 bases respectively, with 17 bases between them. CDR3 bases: TGTGCCAGCACCCCCCATCGAGTCGGACAAGAGACCCAGTACTTC. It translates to CASTPHRVGQETQYF.

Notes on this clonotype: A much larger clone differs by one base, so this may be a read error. CDR3 sequence: CASSPDRLNRPQHF. The CDR3 DNA is TGTGCCAGCAGCCCGGACAGGTTAAATCGGCCCCAGCATTTT. The chain links TRBV4-2 to TRBJ1-5; 7 bases fit TRBD1. The germline V gene has CDR1 LGHNA and CDR2 YNFKEQ. The CDR3 consists of 14 residues.

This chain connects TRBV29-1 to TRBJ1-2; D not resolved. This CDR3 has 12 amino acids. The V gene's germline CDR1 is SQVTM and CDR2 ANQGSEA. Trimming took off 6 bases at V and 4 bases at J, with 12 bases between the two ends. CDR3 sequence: CSVDTRIYGYTF. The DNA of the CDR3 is TGCAGCGTCGACACGCGAATCTATGGCTACACCTTC.

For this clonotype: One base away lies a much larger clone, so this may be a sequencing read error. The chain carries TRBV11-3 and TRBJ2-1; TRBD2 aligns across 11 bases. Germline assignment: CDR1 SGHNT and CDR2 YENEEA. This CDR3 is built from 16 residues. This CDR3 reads CAGSARSGGAPDEQFF. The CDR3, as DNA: TGTGCCGGCAGCGCCCGTAGCGGGGGGGCCCCCGATGAGCAGTTCTTC.

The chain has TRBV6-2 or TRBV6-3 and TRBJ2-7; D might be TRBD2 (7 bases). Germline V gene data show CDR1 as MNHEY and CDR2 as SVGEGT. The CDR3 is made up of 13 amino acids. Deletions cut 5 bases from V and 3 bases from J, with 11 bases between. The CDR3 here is CASSGGAIYEQYF. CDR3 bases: TGTGCCAGCAGTGGGGGGGCGATCTACGAGCAGTACTTC.

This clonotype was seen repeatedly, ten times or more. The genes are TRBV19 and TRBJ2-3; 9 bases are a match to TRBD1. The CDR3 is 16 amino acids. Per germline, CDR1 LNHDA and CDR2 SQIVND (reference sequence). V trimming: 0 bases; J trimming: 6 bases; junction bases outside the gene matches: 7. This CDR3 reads CASSIDEQGAQDTQYF. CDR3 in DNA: TGTGCCAGTAGTATAGATGAACAGGGGGCGCAGGATACGCAGTATTTT. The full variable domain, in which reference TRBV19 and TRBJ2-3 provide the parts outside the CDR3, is DGGITQSPKYLFRKEGQNVTLSCEQNLNHDAMYWYRQDPGQGLRLIYYSQIVNDFQKGDIAEGYSVSREKKESFPLTVTSAQKNPTAFYLCASSIDEQGAQDTQYFGPGTRLTVL.

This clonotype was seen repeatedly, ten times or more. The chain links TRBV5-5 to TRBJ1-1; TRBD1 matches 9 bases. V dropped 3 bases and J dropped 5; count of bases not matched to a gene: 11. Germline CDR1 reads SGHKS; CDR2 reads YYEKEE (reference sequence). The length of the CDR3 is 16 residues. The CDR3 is CASSSYPGQGDTEAFF. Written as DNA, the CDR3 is TGTGCCAGCAGCTCCTATCCGGGACAGGGTGATACTGAAGCTTTCTTT.

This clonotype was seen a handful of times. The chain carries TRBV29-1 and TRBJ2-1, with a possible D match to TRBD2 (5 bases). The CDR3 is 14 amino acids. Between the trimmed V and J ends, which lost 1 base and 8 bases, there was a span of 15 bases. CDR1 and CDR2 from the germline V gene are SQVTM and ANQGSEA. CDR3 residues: CSVEVDTPGDEQFF. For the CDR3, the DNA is TGCAGCGTTGAAGTTGACACTCCCGGGGATGAGCAGTTCTTC.

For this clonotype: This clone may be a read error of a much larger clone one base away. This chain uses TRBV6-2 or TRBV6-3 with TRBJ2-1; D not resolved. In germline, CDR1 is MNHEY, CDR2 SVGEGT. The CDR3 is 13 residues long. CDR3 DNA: TGTGCCAGCATGACCTTCACCTACAATGAGCTGTTCTTC. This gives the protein CASMTFTYNELFF.

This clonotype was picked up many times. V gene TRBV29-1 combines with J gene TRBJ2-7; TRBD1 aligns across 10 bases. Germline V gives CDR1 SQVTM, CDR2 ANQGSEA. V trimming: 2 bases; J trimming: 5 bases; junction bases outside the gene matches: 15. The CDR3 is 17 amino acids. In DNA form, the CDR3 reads TGCAGCGTTGAATACTTGAGGGTCGGACAGGGGGTGAACGAGCAGTACTTC. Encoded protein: CSVEYLRVGQGVNEQYF.

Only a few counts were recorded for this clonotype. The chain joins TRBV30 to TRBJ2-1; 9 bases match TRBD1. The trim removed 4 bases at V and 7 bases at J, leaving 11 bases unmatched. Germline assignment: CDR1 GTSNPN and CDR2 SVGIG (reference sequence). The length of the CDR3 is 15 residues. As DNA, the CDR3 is TGTGCCTGGACCCTGGGACAGGGCCCTAGAAATGAGCAGTTCTTC. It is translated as CAWTLGQGPRNEQFF.

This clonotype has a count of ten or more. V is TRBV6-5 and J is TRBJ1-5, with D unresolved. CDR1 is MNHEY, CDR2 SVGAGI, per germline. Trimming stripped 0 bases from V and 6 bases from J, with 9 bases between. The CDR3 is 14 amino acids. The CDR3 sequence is CASSYSDGSQPQHF. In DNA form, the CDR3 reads TGTGCCAGCAGTTACTCGGACGGGTCTCAGCCCCAGCATTTT.

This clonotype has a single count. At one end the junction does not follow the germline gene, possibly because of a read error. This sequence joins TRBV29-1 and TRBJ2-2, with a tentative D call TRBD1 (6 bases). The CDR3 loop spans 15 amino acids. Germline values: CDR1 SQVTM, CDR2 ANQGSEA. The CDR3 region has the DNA TGCAGCGTTGAAGGCGGACAGTTACGATCTGGGGAGCTGGTTTTT. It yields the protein CSVEGGQLRSGELVF.

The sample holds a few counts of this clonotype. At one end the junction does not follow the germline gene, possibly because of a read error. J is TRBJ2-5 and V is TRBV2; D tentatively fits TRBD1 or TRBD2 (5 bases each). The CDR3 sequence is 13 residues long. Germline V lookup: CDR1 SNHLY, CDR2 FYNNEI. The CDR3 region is CASRGTPRETQCF. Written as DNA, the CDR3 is TGTGCCAGCAGGGGGACCCCCCGAGAGACCCAGTGCTTC.

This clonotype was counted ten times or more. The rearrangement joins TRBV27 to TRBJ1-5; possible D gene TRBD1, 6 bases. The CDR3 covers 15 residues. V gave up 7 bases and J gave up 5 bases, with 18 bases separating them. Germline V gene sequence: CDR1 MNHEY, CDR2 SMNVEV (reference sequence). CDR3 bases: TGTGCCAGCAAGAAAGAGCAGGGGCTGGATCAGCCCCAGCATTTT. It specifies CASKKEQGLDQPQHF.

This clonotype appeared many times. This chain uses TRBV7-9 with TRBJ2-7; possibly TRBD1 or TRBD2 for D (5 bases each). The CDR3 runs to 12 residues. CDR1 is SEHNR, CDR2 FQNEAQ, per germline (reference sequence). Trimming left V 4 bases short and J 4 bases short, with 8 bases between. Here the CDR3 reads CASSSGRYEQYF. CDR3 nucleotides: TGTGCCAGCAGCTCGGGACGGTACGAGCAGTACTTC. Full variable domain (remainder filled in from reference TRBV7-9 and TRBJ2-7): DTGVSQNPRHKITKRGQNVTFRCDPISEHNRLYWYRQTLGQGPEFLTYFQNEAQLEKSRLLSDRFSAERPKGSFSTLEIQRTEQGDSAMYLCASSSGRYEQYFGPGTRLTVT.

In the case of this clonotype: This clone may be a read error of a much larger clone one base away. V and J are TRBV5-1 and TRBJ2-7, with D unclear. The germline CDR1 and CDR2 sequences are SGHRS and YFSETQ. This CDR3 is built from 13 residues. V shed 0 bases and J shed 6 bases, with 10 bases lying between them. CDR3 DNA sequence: TGCGCCAGCAGCTTGGAGGTGTGGGGCGAGCAGTACTTC. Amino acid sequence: CASSLEVWGEQYF. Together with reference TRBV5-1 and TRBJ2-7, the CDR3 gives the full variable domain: KAGVTQTPRYLIKTRGQQVTLSCSPISGHRSVSWYQQTPGQGLQFLFEYFSETQRNKGNFPGRFSGRQFSNSRSEMNVSTLELGDSALYLCASSLEVWGEQYFGPGTRLTVT.

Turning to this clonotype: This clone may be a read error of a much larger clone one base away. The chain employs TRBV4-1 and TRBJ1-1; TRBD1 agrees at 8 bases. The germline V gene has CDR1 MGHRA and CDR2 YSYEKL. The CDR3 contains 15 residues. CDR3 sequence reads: CASREDRAFDTKAFF. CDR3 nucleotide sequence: TGCGCCAGCAGAGAGGACAGGGCGTTTGACACTAAAGCTTTCTTT.

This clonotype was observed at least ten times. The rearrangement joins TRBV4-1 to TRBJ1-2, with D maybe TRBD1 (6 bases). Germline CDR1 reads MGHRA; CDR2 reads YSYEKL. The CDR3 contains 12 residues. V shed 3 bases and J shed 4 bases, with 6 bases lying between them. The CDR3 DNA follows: TGCGCCAGCAGCCAGGACAGCTATGGCTACACCTTC. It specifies CASSQDSYGYTF.

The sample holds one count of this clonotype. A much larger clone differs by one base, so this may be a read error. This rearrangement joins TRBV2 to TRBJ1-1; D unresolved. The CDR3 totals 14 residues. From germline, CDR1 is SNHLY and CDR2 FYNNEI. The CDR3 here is CASGESGGDTEAFF. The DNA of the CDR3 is TGTGCCAGCGGTGAATCGGGAGGAGACACTGAAGCTTTCTTT.

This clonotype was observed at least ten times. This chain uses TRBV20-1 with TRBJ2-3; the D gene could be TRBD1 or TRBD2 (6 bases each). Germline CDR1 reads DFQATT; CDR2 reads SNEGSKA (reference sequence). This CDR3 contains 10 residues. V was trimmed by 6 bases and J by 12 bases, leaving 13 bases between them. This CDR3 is CSAWTGAQYF. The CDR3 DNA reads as TGCAGTGCCTGGACGGGGGCCCAGTATTTT.

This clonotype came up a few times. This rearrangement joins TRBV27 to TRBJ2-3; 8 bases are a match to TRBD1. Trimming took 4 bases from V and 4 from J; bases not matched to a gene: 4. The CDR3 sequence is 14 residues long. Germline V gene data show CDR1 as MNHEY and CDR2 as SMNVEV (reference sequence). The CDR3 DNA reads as TGTGCCAGCAGTTACCTGACAGGGGCAGATACGCAGTATTTT. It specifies CASSYLTGADTQYF.

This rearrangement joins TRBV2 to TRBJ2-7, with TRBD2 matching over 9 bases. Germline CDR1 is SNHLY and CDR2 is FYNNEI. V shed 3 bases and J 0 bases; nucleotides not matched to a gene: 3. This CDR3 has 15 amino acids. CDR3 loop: CASSEQTSGSYEQYF. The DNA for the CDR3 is TGTGCCAGCAGTGAGCAGACTAGCGGCTCCTACGAGCAGTACTTC.

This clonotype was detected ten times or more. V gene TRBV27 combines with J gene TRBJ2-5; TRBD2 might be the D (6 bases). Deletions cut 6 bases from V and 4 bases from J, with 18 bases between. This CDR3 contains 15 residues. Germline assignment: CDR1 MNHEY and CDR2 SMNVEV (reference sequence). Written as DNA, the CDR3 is TGTGCCAGCAGCGAGCGCCAGGGAGGTGGAGAGACCCAGTACTTC. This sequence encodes CASSERQGGGETQYF.